This TCR beta chain was found in a study of radiation and T cells in renal cell carcinoma. Overall study results and limits: Top tumor clonotypes rose in blood 2 weeks post-radiation, then contracted.

This clone has more than one count but fewer than ten. Its antigen is not known. V was clipped by 7 bases and J by 1 base; unmatched bases: 3. The length of the CDR3 is 14 residues. Germline CDR1 and CDR2: MNHEY and SVGAGI. Method: immunoSEQ multiplex PCR; TCRdb's copy keeps in-frame clones and lacks some. Among about 9,300 clones, roughly 65% were seen once, and the ten largest hold around 16%. Indicated treatment: 15 Gy SBRT to primary tumor, nephrectomy 4 weeks later. The material was tumor tissue, obtained from a patient whose treatment included radiotherapy and nephrectomy. The sequence came from a woman in her forties or fifties with renal cell carcinoma. The chain uses TRBV6-5 and TRBJ2-1; the match to TRBD2 covers 8 bases. The DNA for the CDR3 is TGTGCCAGCAAAGCGGGGGAATCCTACAATGAGCAGTTCTTC. It codes for CASKAGESYNEQFF.